This T cell receptor (beta chain) is drawn from a study of cytomegalovirus exposure and HLA in healthy donors. Study-level findings and limits: The study designated around 150 TCR beta chains cytomegalovirus-associated.

V was cut by 5 bases and J by 7 bases, with 11 bases left in between. CDR3 length: 13 residues. In germline, CDR1 is LNHDA, CDR2 SQIVND (reference sequence). Healthy bone marrow donors formed the donor group. Comment on this clone: Its matching antigen is unknown.

Primers included in the PCR were 60 Vbeta and 13 Jbeta primers. Method: immunoSEQ multiplex PCR; TCRdb's copy keeps in-frame clones and lacks some. The table has about 94,000 clones, around 82% seen once; the top ten hold about 0.79%. This chain connects TRBV19 to TRBJ2-2, with D perhaps TRBD1 (5 bases). This receptor was identified in a woman aged 55 to 70 in good health and CMV-seronegative. The sequenced material came from PBMCs. CDR3 in DNA: TGTGCCAGTAGTCTTGGGGCCCGCGGGGAGCTGTTTTTT. It encodes CASSLGARGELFF.